Below, 3 T cell receptor beta chains from the same sample are listed, as sequenced in a study of beta chain features in type 1 diabetes. The whole isolated RNA underwent reverse transcription, so sequencing captured expressed TCRB transcripts. Measured with immunoSEQ multiplex PCR; TCRdb has only the in-frame clones, and not every one. Among some 900,000 clones listed, roughly a sixth were seen once. Specimen: naive CD4+ T cells from blood. These receptors were taken from a woman younger than 35 in good health.

The chain links TRBV5-1 to TRBJ2-1, with 14 positions matching TRBD2. Germline-derived CDR1 and CDR2 are SGHRS and YFSETQ. The CDR3 contains 21 residues. Unmatched junction bases numbered 15, after V lost 4 bases and J lost 0 bases. CDR3 sequence reads: CASSLSVQTSGRASSYNEQFF. CDR3 sequence (DNA): TGCGCCAGCAGCCTGTCCGTACAGACTAGCGGGAGGGCTAGCTCCTACAATGAGCAGTTCTTC. The variable domain in full, completed from reference TRBV5-1 and TRBJ2-1, reads KAGVTQTPRYLIKTRGQQVTLSCSPISGHRSVSWYQQTPGQGLQFLFEYFSETQRNKGNFPGRFSGRQFSNSRSEMNVSTLELGDSALYLCASSLSVQTSGRASSYNEQFFGPGTRLTVL.

The table lists this clone with a few counts. The chain joins TRBV13 to TRBJ2-5; a weak D match, TRBD1 (5 bases). Germline V gives CDR1 PRHDT, CDR2 FYEKMQ (reference sequence). The CDR3 contains 14 residues. V lost 2 bases and J lost 3, with 10 bases in between. For the CDR3, the DNA is TGTGCCAGCAGCTTAAGACAGCTTAAAGAGACCCAGTACTTC. It is translated as CASSLRQLKETQYF.

This clone was seen a handful of times. The CDR3 DNA is TGTGCCAGCAGCCAAGACAGGCGGCCCACTGAAGCTTTCTTT. Translation gives CASSQDRRPTEAFF. The J gene is TRBJ1-1, the V gene TRBV14; D not certain. The V gene lost 0 bases and the J gene lost 4 bases, with 9 bases spanning the gap. CDR3 length: 14 amino acids. The V gene's germline CDR1 is SGHDN and CDR2 FVKESK.